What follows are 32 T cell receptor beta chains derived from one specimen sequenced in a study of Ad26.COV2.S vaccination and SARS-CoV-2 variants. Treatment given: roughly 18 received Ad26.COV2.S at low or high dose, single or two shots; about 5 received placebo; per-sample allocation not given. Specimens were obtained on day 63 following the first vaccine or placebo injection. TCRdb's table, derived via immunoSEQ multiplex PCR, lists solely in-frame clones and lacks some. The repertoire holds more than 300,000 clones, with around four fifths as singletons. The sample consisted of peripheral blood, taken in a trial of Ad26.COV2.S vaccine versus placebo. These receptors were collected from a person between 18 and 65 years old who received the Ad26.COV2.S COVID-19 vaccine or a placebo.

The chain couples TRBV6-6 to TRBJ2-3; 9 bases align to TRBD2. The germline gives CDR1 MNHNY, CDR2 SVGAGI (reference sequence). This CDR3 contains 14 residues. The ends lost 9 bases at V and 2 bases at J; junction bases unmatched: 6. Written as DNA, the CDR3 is TGTGCCAGTGGTAGCGGGGGTGACACAGATACGCAGTATTTT. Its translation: CASGSGGDTDTQYF.

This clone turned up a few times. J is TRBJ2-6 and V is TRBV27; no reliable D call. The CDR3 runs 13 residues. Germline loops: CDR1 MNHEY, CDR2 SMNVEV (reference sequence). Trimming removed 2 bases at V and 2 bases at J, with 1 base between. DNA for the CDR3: TGTGCCAGCAGTTTAACTGGGGCCAACGTCCTGACTTTC. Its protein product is CASSLTGANVLTF.

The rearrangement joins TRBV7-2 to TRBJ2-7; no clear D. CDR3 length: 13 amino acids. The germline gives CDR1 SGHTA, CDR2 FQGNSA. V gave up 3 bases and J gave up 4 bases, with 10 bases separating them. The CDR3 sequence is CASSFRNGYEQYF. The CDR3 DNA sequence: TGTGCCAGCAGCTTCCGAAACGGTTACGAGCAGTACTTC.

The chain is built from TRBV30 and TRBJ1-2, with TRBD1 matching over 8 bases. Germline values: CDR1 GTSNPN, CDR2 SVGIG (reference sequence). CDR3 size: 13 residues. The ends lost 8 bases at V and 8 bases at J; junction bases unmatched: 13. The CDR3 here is CAGTGGRAGGYTF. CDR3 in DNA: TGTGCCGGGACAGGAGGGCGAGCGGGCGGCTACACCTTC.

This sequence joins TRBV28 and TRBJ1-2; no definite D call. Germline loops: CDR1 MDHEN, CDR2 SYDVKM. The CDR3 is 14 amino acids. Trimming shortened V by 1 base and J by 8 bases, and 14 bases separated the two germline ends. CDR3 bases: TGTGCCAGCAGTTTATTGGTGGTTCCGGGGGGCTACACCTTC. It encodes CASSLLVVPGGYTF.

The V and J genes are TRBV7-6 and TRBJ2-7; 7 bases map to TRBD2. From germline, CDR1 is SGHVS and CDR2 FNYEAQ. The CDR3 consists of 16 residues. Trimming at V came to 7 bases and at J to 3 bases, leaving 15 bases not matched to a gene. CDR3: CASTRGGERGRYEQYF. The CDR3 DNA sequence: TGTGCCAGCACAAGGGGAGGAGAGCGGGGCCGCTACGAGCAGTACTTC. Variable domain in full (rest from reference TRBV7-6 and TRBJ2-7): GAGVSQSPRYKVTKRGQDVALRCDPISGHVSLYWYRQALGQGPEFLTYFNYEAQQDKSGLPNDRFSAERPEGSISTLTIQRTEQRDSAMYRCASTRGGERGRYEQYFGPGTRLTVT.

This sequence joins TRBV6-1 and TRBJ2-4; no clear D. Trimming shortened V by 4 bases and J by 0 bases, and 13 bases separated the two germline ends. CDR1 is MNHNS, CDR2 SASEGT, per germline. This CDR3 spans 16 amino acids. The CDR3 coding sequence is TGTGCCAGCAGTGGGGCCCTGCTGATAGCCAAAAACATTCAGTACTTC. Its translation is CASSGALLIAKNIQYF.

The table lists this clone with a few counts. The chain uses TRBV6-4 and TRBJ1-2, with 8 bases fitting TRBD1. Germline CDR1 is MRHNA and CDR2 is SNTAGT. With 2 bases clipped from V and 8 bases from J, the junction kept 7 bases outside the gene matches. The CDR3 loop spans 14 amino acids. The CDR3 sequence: CASSDQQGGGGYTF. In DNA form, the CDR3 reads TGTGCCAGCAGTGACCAACAGGGGGGAGGCGGCTACACCTTC.

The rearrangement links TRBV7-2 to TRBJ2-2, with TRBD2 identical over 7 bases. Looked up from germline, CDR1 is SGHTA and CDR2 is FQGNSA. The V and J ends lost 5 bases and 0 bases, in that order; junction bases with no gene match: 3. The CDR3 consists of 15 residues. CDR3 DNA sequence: TGTGCCAGCAGCCCCGGACTAGCGAACACCGGGGAGCTGTTTTTT. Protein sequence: CASSPGLANTGELFF.

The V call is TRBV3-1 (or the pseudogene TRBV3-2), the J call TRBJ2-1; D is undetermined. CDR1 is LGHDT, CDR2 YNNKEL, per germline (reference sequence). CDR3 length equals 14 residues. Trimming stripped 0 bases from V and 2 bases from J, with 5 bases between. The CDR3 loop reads CASSQEGTYNEQFF. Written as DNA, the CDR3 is TGTGCCAGCAGCCAAGAAGGGACCTACAATGAGCAGTTCTTC.

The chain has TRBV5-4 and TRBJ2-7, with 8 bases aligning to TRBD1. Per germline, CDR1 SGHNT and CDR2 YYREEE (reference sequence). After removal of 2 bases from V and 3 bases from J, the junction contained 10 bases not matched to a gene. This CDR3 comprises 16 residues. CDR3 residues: CASSFWPKGQVYEQYF. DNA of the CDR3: TGTGCCAGCAGCTTTTGGCCTAAGGGACAGGTCTACGAGCAGTACTTC.

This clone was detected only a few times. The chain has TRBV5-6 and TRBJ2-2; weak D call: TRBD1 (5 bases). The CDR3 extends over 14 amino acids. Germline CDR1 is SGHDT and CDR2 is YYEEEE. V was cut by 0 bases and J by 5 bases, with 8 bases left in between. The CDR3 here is CASSLGAGTGELFF. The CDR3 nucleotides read TGTGCCAGCAGCTTGGGTGCAGGGACCGGGGAGCTGTTTTTT.

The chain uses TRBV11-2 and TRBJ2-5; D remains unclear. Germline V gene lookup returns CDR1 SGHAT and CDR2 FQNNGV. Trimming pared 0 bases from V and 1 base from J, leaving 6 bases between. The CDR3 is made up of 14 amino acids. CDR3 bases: TGTGCCAGCAGCTTAGATATGACCCAAGAGACCCAGTACTTC. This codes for CASSLDMTQETQYF.

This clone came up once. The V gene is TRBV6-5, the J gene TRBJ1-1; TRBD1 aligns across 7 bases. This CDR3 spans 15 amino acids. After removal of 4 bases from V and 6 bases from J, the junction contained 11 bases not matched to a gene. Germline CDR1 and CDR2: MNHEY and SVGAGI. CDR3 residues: CASSSDRQGKSEAFF. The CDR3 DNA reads TGTGCCAGCAGTTCCGATCGACAGGGCAAATCTGAAGCTTTCTTT.

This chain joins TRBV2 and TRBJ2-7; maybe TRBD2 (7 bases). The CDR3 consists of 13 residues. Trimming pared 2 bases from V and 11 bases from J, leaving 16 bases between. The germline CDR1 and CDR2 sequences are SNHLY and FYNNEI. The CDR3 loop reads CASSESRGGEEYF. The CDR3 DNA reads TGTGCCAGCAGTGAATCTAGGGGGGGAGAGGAGTACTTC.

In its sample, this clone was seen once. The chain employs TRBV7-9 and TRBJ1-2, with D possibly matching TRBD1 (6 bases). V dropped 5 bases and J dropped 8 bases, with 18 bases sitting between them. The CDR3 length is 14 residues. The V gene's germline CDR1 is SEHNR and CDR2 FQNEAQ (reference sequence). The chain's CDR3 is CASSHPDRPPGYTF. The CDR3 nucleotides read TGTGCCAGCAGCCACCCGGACAGACCGCCAGGCTACACCTTC.

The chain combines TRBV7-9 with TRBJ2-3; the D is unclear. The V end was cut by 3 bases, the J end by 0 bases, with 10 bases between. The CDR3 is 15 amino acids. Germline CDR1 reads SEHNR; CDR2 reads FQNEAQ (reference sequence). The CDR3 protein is CASSFSSQSTDTQYF. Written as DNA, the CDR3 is TGTGCCAGCAGCTTTTCGAGCCAAAGCACAGATACGCAGTATTTT. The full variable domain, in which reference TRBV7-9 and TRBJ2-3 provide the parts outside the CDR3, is DTGVSQNPRHKITKRGQNVTFRCDPISEHNRLYWYRQTLGQGPEFLTYFQNEAQLEKSRLLSDRFSAERPKGSFSTLEIQRTEQGDSAMYLCASSFSSQSTDTQYFGPGTRLTVL.

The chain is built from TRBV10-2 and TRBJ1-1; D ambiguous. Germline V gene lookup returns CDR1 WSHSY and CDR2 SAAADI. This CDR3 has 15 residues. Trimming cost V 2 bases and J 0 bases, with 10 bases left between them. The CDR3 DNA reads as TGCGCCAGCAGTGAGAGCTCTGGGATGAACACTGAAGCTTTCTTT. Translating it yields CASSESSGMNTEAFF.

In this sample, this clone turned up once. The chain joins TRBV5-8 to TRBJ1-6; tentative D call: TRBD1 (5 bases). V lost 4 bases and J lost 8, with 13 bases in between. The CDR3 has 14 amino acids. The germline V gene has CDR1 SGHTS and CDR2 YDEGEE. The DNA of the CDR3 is TGTGCCAGCAGCCCCCGGGGCAATTATTCACCCCTCCACTTT. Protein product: CASSPRGNYSPLHF.

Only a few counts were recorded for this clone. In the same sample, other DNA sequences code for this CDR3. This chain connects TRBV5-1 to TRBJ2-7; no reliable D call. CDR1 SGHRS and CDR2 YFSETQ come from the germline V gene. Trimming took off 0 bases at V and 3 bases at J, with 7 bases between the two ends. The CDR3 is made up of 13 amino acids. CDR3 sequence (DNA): TGCGCCAGCAGCTTGGCAGGCATCTACGAGCAGTACTTC. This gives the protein CASSLAGIYEQYF.

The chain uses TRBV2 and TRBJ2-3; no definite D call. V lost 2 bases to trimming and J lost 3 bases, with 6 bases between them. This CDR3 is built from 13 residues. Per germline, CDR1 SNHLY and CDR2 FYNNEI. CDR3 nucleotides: TGTGCCAGCAGTGAAAGAAGAACAGATACGCAGTATTTT. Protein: CASSERRTDTQYF.

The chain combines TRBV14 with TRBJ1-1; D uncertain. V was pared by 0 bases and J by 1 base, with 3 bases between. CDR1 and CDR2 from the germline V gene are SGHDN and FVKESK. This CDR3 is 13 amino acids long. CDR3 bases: TGTGCCAGCAGCCAAGATTGGAACACTGAAGCTTTCTTT. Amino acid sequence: CASSQDWNTEAFF.

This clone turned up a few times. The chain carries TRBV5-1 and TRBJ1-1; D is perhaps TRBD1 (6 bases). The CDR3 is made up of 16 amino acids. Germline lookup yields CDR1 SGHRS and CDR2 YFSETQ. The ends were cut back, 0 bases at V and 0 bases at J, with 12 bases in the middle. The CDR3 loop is CASSLGDRQMNTEAFF. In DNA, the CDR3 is TGCGCCAGCAGCTTGGGTGACAGGCAGATGAACACTGAAGCTTTCTTT.

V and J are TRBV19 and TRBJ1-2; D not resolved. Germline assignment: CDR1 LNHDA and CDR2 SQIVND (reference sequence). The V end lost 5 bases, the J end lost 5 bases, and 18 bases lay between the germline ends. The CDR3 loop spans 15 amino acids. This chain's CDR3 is CASSPRGDERYGYTF. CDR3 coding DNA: TGTGCCAGTAGTCCGCGCGGTGACGAAAGATATGGCTACACCTTC.

CDR3 bases: TGTGCCAGCAGGGACGGGACTAGCGGAAGAGAGACCCAGTACTTC. Protein sequence: CASRDGTSGRETQYF. V and J are TRBV6-5 and TRBJ2-5, with 11 bases matching TRBD2. This CDR3 has 15 amino acids. V gave up 6 bases and J gave up 4 bases; unmatched junction bases: 7. CDR1 MNHEY and CDR2 SVGAGI come from the germline V gene.

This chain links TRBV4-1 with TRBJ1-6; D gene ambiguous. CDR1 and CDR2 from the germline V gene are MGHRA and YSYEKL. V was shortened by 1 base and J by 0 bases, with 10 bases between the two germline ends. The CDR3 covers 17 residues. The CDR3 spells CASSQGGKSSYNSPLHF. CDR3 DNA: TGCGCCAGCAGCCAAGGTGGGAAGAGCTCCTATAATTCACCCCTCCACTTT.

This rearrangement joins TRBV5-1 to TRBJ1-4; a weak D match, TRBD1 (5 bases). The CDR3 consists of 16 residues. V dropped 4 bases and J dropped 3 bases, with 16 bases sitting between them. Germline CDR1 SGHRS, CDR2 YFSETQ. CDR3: CASSPITGPPNEKLFF. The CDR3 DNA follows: TGCGCCAGCAGCCCTATAACAGGTCCTCCTAATGAAAAACTGTTTTTT.

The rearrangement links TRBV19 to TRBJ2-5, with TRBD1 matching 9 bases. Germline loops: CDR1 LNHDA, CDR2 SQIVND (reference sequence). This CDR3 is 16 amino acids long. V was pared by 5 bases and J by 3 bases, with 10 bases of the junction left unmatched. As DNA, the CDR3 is TGTGCCAGTAGTCTGTGGGGGGACAGGGCGGAAGAGACCCAGTACTTC. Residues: CASSLWGDRAEETQYF.

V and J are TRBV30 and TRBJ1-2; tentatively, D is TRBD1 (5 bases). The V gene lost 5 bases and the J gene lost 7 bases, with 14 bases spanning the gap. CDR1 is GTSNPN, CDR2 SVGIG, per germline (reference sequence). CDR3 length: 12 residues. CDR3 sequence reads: CAWHFRGSGYTF. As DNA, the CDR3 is TGTGCCTGGCACTTTCGGGGCAGTGGCTACACCTTC. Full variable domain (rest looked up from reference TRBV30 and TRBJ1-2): SQTIHQWPATLVQPVGSPLSLECTVEGTSNPNLYWYRQAAGRGLQLLFYSVGIGQISSEVPQNLSASRPQDRQFILSSKKLLLSDSGFYLCAWHFRGSGYTFGSGTRLTVV.

CDR3 DNA sequence: TGTGCCAGTTGGGGGGAGGGCTATGGCTACACCTTC. It yields the protein CASWGEGYGYTF. The chain is built from TRBV4-2 and TRBJ1-2; tentative D call: TRBD1 (5 bases). Trimming removed 9 bases from V and 4 bases from J, with 12 bases in between. The CDR3 has 12 residues. Germline V gives CDR1 LGHNA, CDR2 YNFKEQ.

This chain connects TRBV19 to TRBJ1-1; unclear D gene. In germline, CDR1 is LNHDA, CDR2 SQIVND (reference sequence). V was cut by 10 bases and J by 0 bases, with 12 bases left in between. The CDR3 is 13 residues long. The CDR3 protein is CANNLEVNTEAFF. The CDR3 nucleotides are TGTGCCAATAACTTAGAGGTGAACACTGAAGCTTTCTTT.

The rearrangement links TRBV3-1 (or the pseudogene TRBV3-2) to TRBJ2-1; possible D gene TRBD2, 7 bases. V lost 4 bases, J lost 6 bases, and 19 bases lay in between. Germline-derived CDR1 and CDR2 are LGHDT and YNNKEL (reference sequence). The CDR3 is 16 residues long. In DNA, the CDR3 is TGTGCCAGCAGCCCTAGGGGGGGGCGAGGGATCAATGAGCAGTTCTTC. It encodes CASSPRGGRGINEQFF.